Each of the 18 T cell receptor beta chains below was sequenced from the same sample in a study of radiation and T cells in renal cell carcinoma. TCRdb keeps only in-frame clones here, not all; method: immunoSEQ multiplex PCR. This sample has tens of thousands of clones, with 85% found just once. Time point given: blood 4 weeks post-SBRT, at nephrectomy. Treatment reported: 15 Gy SBRT to primary tumor, nephrectomy 4 weeks later. The input for sequencing was blood, taken from a patient whose treatment included radiotherapy and nephrectomy. The receptors stem from a man in his fifties or sixties with renal cell carcinoma.

The V and J genes are TRBV6-5 and TRBJ2-3; TRBD2 matches 7 bases. Unmatched junction bases numbered 5, after V lost 1 base and J lost 4 bases. CDR3 length: 15 residues. Germline V gene lookup returns CDR1 MNHEY and CDR2 SVGAGI. As DNA, the CDR3 is TGTGCCAGCAGTTACTTCGGCGGGAGTTCAGATACGCAGTATTTT. Protein sequence: CASSYFGGSSDTQYF.

The rearrangement joins TRBV5-4 to TRBJ1-4; 10 bases fit TRBD1. This CDR3 contains 14 residues. Germline-derived CDR1 and CDR2 are SGHNT and YYREEE (reference sequence). V lost 4 bases, J lost 8 bases, and 5 bases stayed unmatched. The CDR3 reads CASSRQGAGEKLFF. CDR3 sequence (DNA): TGTGCCAGCAGCCGACAGGGGGCTGGAGAAAAACTGTTTTTT.

The chain uses TRBV7-9 and TRBJ1-2; D gene ambiguous. Germline lookup yields CDR1 SEHNR and CDR2 FQNEAQ (reference sequence). The V gene lost 5 bases and the J gene lost 2 bases, with 12 bases spanning the gap. The length of the CDR3 is 14 residues. The CDR3 is CASSAEGSNYGYTF. CDR3 coding DNA: TGTGCCAGCAGCGCGGAGGGCAGCAACTATGGCTACACCTTC.

CDR3 bases: TGTGCCAGCAGCAGCAGGTACTATGGCTACACCTTC. Amino acid sequence: CASSSRYYGYTF. V usage is TRBV7-9 and J usage is TRBJ1-2; D gene uncertain. V was shortened by 5 bases and J by 3 bases, with 7 bases between the two germline ends. Germline CDR1 is SEHNR and CDR2 is FQNEAQ (reference sequence). This CDR3 contains 12 residues.

This chain's CDR3 is CASSEAPTSGFSYEQYF. Here the CDR3 DNA reads TGTGCCAGCAGTGAAGCCCCGACTAGCGGTTTTTCCTACGAGCAGTACTTC. The V call is TRBV6-1, the J call TRBJ2-7, with 9 nucleotides matching TRBD2. Germline-derived CDR1 and CDR2 are MNHNS and SASEGT. V was clipped by 0 bases and J by 1 base; unmatched bases: 7. The CDR3 consists of 17 residues.

This clone has only one observation. The chain links TRBV6-1 to TRBJ1-1; D uncertain. The CDR3 length is 13 residues. Trimming left V 5 bases short and J 6 bases short, with 13 bases between. Germline CDR1 MNHNS, CDR2 SASEGT. The CDR3 nucleotides read TGTGCCAGCAGTCCTCTTTTGCTGGCTGAAGCTTTCTTT. It yields the protein CASSPLLLAEAFF.

The rearrangement links TRBV5-1 to TRBJ1-2; 8 bases align to TRBD1. V lost 3 bases, J lost 4 bases, and 11 bases stayed unmatched. Germline CDR1 and CDR2: SGHRS and YFSETQ. The CDR3 sequence is 16 residues long. CDR3 sequence: CASSSTTGTGSYGYTF. The DNA for the CDR3 is TGCGCCAGCAGCTCTACCACAGGGACAGGCAGCTATGGCTACACCTTC.

V gene TRBV7-9 combines with J gene TRBJ1-4; the D is unclear. Germline assignment: CDR1 SEHNR and CDR2 FQNEAQ (reference sequence). V lost 5 bases and J lost 6, with 13 bases in between. The CDR3 covers 14 residues. CDR3 DNA: TGTGCCAGCAGCGGGCGGGATCACTATGAAAAACTGTTTTTT. This codes for CASSGRDHYEKLFF.

The chain combines TRBV7-2 with TRBJ2-3; no reliable D call. Deletions cut 5 bases from V and 4 bases from J, with 10 bases between. Germline-derived CDR1 and CDR2 are SGHTA and FQGNSA. The CDR3 totals 13 residues. Here the CDR3 DNA reads TGTGCCAGCAGCACCTCTAAGGCAGATACGCAGTATTTT. This codes for CASSTSKADTQYF.

This chain connects TRBV19 to TRBJ2-1; 13 bases are shared with TRBD2. The germline gives CDR1 LNHDA, CDR2 SQIVND (reference sequence). This CDR3 has 17 amino acids. The trim removed 5 bases at V and 3 bases at J, leaving 7 bases unmatched. This CDR3 is CASSLRLAGGIYNEQFF. As DNA, the CDR3 is TGTGCCAGTAGTCTCAGACTAGCGGGAGGAATCTACAATGAGCAGTTCTTC. Together with reference TRBV19 and TRBJ2-1, the CDR3 gives the full variable domain: DGGITQSPKYLFRKEGQNVTLSCEQNLNHDAMYWYRQDPGQGLRLIYYSQIVNDFQKGDIAEGYSVSREKKESFPLTVTSAQKNPTAFYLCASSLRLAGGIYNEQFFGPGTRLTVL.

This sequence joins TRBV9 and TRBJ2-3; weak D call: TRBD2 (5 bases). The germline V and J ends were trimmed by 3 bases and 0 bases, with 17 bases remaining between them. This CDR3 region has 17 residues. Looked up from germline, CDR1 is SGDLS and CDR2 is YYNGEE. CDR3 nucleotide sequence: TGTGCCAGCAGCGCCCTCGGGGTTGCGGCCAGCACAGATACGCAGTATTTT. Translation gives CASSALGVAASTDTQYF.

The chain uses TRBV2 and TRBJ1-1; perhaps TRBD1 as D (5 bases). This CDR3 has 15 amino acids. Germline V CDR1 and CDR2: SNHLY, FYNNEI. The germline V and J ends were trimmed by 3 bases and 4 bases, with 15 bases remaining between them. CDR3 sequence reads: CASSDWQGPRTEAFF. In nucleotides, the CDR3 is TGTGCCAGCAGTGATTGGCAGGGCCCGCGCACTGAAGCTTTCTTT. The full variable domain, completed using reference TRBV2 and TRBJ1-1, is EPEVTQTPSHQVTQMGQEVILRCVPISNHLYFYWYRQILGQKVEFLVSFYNNEISEKSEIFDDQFSVERPDGSNFTLKIRSTKLEDSAMYFCASSDWQGPRTEAFFGQGTRLTVV.

CDR3 sequence reads: CASSEFADSSNQPQHF. In DNA form, the CDR3 reads TGTGCCAGCAGTGAGTTCGCCGACAGTAGCAATCAGCCCCAGCATTTT. The rearrangement links TRBV6-1 to TRBJ1-5; TRBD1 might be the D (5 bases). Germline-derived CDR1 and CDR2 are MNHNS and SASEGT. The CDR3 sequence is 16 residues long. V was shortened by 3 bases and J by 0 bases, with 12 bases between the two germline ends.

This clone was counted only a few times. This chain links TRBV7-9 with TRBJ1-4; D is uncertain. The CDR3 loop spans 15 amino acids. Germline V gives CDR1 SEHNR, CDR2 FQNEAQ (reference sequence). V lost 2 bases and J lost 0, with 7 bases in between. CDR3: CASSLSAATNEKLFF. The CDR3 nucleotides read TGTGCCAGCAGCTTATCGGCGGCAACTAATGAAAAACTGTTTTTT.

This clone has at least ten counts. This rearrangement joins TRBV9 to TRBJ2-2; D gene ambiguous. This CDR3 spans 11 amino acids. Trimming shortened V by 4 bases and J by 4 bases, and 2 bases separated the two germline ends. From germline, CDR1 is SGDLS and CDR2 YYNGEE. CDR3 nucleotides: TGTGCCAGCAGCAGCACCGGGGAGCTGTTTTTT. Translating it yields CASSSTGELFF.

The rearrangement uses TRBV18 and TRBJ1-1; 8 bases are shared with TRBD1. The V gene end was trimmed by 5 bases and the J gene end by 1 base; junction bases not matched to a gene: 12. The CDR3 covers 17 residues. The germline V gene encodes CDR1 KGHSH and CDR2 LQKENI. The CDR3 DNA sequence: TGTGCCAGCTCATCGAGGACAGGGACTTATACGAACACTGAAGCTTTCTTT. As protein: CASSSRTGTYTNTEAFF.

This chain joins TRBV20-1 and TRBJ2-1; no reliable D call. V lost 6 bases to trimming and J lost 7 bases, with 10 bases between them. Per germline, CDR1 DFQATT and CDR2 SNEGSKA (reference sequence). The CDR3 loop spans 11 amino acids. CDR3 in amino acids: CSAWSYNEQFF. The CDR3 nucleotides read TGCAGTGCCTGGAGTTATAATGAGCAGTTCTTC.

The CDR3 sequence is CASSWTRKETQYF. CDR3 sequence (DNA): TGTGCCAGCAGCTGGACCCGAAAAGAGACCCAGTACTTC. This chain links TRBV11-2 with TRBJ2-5; D ambiguous. CDR1 SGHAT and CDR2 FQNNGV come from the germline V gene. The CDR3 totals 13 residues. The germline V and J ends were trimmed by 4 bases and 3 bases, with 9 bases remaining between them. Full variable domain (rest looked up from reference TRBV11-2 and TRBJ2-5): EAGVAQSPRYKIIEKRQSVAFWCNPISGHATLYWYQQILGQGPKLLIQFQNNGVVDDSQLPKDRFSAERLKGVDSTLKIQPAKLEDSAVYLCASSWTRKETQYFGPGTRLLVL.